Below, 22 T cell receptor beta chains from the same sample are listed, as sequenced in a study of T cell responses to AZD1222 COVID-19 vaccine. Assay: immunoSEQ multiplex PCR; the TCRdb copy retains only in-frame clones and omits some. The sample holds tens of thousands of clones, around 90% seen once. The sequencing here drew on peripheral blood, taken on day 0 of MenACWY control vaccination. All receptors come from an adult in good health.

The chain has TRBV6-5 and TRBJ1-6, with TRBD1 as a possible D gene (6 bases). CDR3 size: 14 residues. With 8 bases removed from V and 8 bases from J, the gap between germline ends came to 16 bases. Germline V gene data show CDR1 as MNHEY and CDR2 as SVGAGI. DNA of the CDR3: TGTGCCAGCCTTACAGGGTACGAGGATTCACCCCTCCACTTT. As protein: CASLTGYEDSPLHF.

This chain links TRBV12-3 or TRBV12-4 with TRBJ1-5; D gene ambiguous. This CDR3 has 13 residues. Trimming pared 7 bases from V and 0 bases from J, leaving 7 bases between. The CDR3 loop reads CASMENSNQPQHF. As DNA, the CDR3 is TGTGCCAGCATGGAAAATAGCAATCAGCCCCAGCATTTT.

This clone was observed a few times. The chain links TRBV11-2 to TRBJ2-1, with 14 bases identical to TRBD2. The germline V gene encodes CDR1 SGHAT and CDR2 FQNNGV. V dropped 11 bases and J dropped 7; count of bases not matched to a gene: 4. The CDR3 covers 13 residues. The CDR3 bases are TGTGCCCAAGGGACTAGCGGGAGTAATGAGCAGTTCTTC. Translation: CAQGTSGSNEQFF. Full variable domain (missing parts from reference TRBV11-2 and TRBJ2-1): EAGVAQSPRYKIIEKRQSVAFWCNPISGHATLYWYQQILGQGPKLLIQFQNNGVVDDSQLPKDRFSAERLKGVDSTLKIQPAKLEDSAVYLCAQGTSGSNEQFFGPGTRLTVL.

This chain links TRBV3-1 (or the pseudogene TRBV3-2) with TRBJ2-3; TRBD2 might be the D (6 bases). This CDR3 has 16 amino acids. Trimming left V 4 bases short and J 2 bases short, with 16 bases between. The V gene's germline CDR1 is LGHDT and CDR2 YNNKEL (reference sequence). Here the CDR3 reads CASSRVGGGLTDTQYF. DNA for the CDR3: TGTGCCAGCAGCCGCGTCGGGGGAGGTCTCACAGATACGCAGTATTTT.

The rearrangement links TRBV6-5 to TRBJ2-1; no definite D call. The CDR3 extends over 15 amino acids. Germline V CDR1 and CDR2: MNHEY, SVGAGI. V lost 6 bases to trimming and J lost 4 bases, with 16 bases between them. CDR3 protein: CASSLTQIPYNEQFF. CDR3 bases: TGTGCCAGCAGCCTGACTCAAATCCCTTACAATGAGCAGTTCTTC.

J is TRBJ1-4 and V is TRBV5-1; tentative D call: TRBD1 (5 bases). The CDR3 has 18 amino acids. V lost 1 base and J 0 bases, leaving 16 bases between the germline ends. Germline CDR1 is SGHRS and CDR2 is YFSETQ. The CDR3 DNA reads TGCGCCAGCAGCTTGTGGGGCGGCGAAGGTGCAACTAATGAAAAACTGTTTTTT. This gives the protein CASSLWGGEGATNEKLFF. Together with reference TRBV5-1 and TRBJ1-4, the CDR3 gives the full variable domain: KAGVTQTPRYLIKTRGQQVTLSCSPISGHRSVSWYQQTPGQGLQFLFEYFSETQRNKGNFPGRFSGRQFSNSRSEMNVSTLELGDSALYLCASSLWGGEGATNEKLFFGSGTQLSVL.

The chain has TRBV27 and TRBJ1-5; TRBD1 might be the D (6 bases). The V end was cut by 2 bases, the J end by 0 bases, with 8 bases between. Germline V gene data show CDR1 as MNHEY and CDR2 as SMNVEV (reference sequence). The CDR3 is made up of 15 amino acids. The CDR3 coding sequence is TGTGCCAGCAGTTTACGGACAGATAGCAATCAGCCCCAGCATTTT. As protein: CASSLRTDSNQPQHF.

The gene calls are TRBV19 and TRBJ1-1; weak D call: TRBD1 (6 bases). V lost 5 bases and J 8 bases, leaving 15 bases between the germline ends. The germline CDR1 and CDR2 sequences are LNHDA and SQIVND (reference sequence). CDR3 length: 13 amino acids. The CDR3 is CASSPDSRGEAFF. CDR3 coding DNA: TGTGCCAGTAGTCCGGACTCCAGGGGAGAAGCTTTCTTT.

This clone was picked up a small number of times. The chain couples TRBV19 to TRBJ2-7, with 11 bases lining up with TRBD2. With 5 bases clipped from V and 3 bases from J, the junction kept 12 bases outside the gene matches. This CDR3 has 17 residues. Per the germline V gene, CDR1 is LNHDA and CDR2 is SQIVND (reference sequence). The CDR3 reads CASSPRTSGLSGYEQYF. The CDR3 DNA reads TGTGCCAGTAGTCCCAGGACTAGCGGGTTATCTGGCTACGAGCAGTACTTC.

The CDR3 nucleotides read TGCGCCAGCAGTACACAGGGGGCAAATTCACCCCTCCACTTT. This sequence encodes CASSTQGANSPLHF. This chain links TRBV5-1 with TRBJ1-6, with TRBD1 matching 9 bases. The J segment lost 7 bases and the V segment lost 5 bases, leaving 4 bases of the junction unmatched. Germline lookup yields CDR1 SGHRS and CDR2 YFSETQ. The CDR3 length is 14 residues.

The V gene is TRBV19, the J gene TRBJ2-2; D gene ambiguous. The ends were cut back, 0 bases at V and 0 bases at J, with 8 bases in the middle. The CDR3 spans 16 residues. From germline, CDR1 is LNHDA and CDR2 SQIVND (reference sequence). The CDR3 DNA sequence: TGTGCCAGTAGTATAGAACGGTCGTCGAACACCGGGGAGCTGTTTTTT. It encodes CASSIERSSNTGELFF.

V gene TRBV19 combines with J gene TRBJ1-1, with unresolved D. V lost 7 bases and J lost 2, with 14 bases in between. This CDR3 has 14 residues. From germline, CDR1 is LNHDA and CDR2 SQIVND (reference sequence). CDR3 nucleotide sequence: TGTGCCAGTAACCGGGCCAGCACAAACACTGAAGCTTTCTTT. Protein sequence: CASNRASTNTEAFF.

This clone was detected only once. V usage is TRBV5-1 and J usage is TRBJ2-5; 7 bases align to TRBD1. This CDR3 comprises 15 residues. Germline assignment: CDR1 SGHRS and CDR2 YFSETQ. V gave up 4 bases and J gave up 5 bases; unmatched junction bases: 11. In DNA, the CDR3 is TGCGCCAGCAGCGAGCAAGAGACAGGGCACGAGACCCAGTACTTC. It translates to CASSEQETGHETQYF.

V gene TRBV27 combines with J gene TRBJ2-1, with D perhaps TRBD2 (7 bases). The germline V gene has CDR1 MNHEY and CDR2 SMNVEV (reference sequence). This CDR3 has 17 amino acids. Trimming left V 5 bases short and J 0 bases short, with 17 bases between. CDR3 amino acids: CASSPYRGASSYNEQFF. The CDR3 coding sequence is TGTGCCAGCAGTCCGTACCGGGGGGCCAGCTCCTACAATGAGCAGTTCTTC.

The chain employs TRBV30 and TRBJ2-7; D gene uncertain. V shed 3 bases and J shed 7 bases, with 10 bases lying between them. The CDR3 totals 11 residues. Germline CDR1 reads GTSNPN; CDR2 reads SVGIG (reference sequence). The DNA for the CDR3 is TGTGCCTGGAGAGGTATGGGTGAGCAGTACTTC. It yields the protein CAWRGMGEQYF. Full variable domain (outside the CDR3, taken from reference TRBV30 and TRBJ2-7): SQTIHQWPATLVQPVGSPLSLECTVEGTSNPNLYWYRQAAGRGLQLLFYSVGIGQISSEVPQNLSASRPQDRQFILSSKKLLLSDSGFYLCAWRGMGEQYFGPGTRLTVT.

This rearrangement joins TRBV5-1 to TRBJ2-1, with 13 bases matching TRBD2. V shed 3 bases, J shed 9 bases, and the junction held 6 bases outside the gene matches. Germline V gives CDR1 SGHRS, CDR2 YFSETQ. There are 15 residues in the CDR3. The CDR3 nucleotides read TGCGCCAGCAGCTCAGGACTAGCGGGAGACAGTGAGCAGTTCTTC. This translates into CASSSGLAGDSEQFF. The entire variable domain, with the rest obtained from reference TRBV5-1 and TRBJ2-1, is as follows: KAGVTQTPRYLIKTRGQQVTLSCSPISGHRSVSWYQQTPGQGLQFLFEYFSETQRNKGNFPGRFSGRQFSNSRSEMNVSTLELGDSALYLCASSSGLAGDSEQFFGPGTRLTVL.

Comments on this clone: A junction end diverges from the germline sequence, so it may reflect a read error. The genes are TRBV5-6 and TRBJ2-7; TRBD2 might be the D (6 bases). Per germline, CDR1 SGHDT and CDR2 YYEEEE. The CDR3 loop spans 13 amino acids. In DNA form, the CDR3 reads TGTGCCAGCAGATTGGGGGGATCCCACGAGCAGTACTTC. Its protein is CASRLGGSHEQYF.

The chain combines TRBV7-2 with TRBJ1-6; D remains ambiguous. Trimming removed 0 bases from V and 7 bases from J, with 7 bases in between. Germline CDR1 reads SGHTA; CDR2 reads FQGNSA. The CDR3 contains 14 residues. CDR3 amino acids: CASSLAGINSPLHF. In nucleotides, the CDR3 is TGTGCCAGCAGCTTAGCAGGGATAAATTCACCCCTCCACTTT.

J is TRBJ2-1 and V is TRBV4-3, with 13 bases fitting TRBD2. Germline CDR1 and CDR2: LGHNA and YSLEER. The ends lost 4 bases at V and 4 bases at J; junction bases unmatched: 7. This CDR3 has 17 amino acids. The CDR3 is CASSLTPGLAGYNEQFF. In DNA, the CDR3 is TGCGCCAGCAGCCTCACCCCGGGACTAGCGGGGTACAATGAGCAGTTCTTC.

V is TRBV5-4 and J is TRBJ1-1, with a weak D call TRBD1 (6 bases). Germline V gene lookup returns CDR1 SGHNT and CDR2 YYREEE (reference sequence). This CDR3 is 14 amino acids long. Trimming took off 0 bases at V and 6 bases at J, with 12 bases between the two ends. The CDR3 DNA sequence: TGTGCCAGCAGCTTGGCAGGGCCAGGGGCTGAAGCTTTCTTT. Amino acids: CASSLAGPGAEAFF. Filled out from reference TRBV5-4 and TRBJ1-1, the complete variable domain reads ETGVTQSPTHLIKTRGQQVTLRCSSQSGHNTVSWYQQALGQGPQFIFQYYREEENGRGNFPPRFSGLQFPNYSSELNVNALELDDSALYLCASSLAGPGAEAFFGQGTRLTVV.

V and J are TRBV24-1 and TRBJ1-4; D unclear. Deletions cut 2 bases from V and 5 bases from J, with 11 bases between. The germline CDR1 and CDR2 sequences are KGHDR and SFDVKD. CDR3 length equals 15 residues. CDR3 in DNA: TGTGCCACCAGTGATTCGAGCGCGGGGAATGAAAAACTGTTTTTT. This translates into CATSDSSAGNEKLFF.

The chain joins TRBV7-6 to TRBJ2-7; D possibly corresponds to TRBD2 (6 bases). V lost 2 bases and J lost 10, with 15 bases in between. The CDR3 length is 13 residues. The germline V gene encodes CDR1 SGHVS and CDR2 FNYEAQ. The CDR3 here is CASSLRSSEPQYF. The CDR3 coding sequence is TGTGCCAGCAGCTTAAGGTCTAGCGAACCCCAGTACTTC.